Following are 23 T cell receptor beta chains from one sample sequenced in a study of OX40 agonist ivuxolimab in advanced cancers. Only in-frame clones appear in the TCRdb table, and some are missing; sequencing was by immunoSEQ multiplex PCR. Here the sample spans about 21,000 clones, around 87% being singletons. The sequencing here drew on CD4+ or CD8+ T cells sorted from blood, taken in a trial of the OX40 agonist ivuxolimab. The receptors come from an adult with an advanced solid tumor such as melanoma, head and neck, liver or kidney cancer.

The chain couples TRBV4-1 to TRBJ2-1; 12 bases match TRBD1. The junction had 10 bases not matched to a gene; V was cut back by 4 bases and J by 9 bases. The CDR3 has 16 amino acids. Germline V gene lookup returns CDR1 MGHRA and CDR2 YSYEKL. The DNA of the CDR3 is TGCGCCAGCAGCCCCGGGACAGGGGGCGATGGGGGTGAGCAGTTCTTC. Its protein product is CASSPGTGGDGGEQFF.

The chain recombines TRBV5-4 with TRBJ1-6; the D gene is possibly TRBD1 (6 bases). CDR1 is SGHNT, CDR2 YYREEE, per germline (reference sequence). The CDR3 runs to 15 residues. V dropped 4 bases and J dropped 7 bases, with 15 bases sitting between them. In DNA, the CDR3 is TGTGCCAGCAGCCCCCTTACAGGGAGGAATTCACCCCTCCACTTT. Amino acids: CASSPLTGRNSPLHF.

The chain is built from TRBV5-6 and TRBJ2-3, with D possibly TRBD1 on 6 matching bases. CDR1 and CDR2 (germline): SGHDT, YYEEEE. V lost 3 bases and J 2 bases, leaving 13 bases between the germline ends. This CDR3 is 15 amino acids long. The CDR3: CASSSRDIVTDTQYF. CDR3 DNA: TGTGCCAGCAGCTCCAGGGACATTGTCACAGATACGCAGTATTTT. The variable domain in full, completed from reference TRBV5-6 and TRBJ2-3, reads DAGVTQSPTHLIKTRGQQVTLRCSPKSGHDTVSWYQQALGQGPQFIFQYYEEEERQRGNFPDRFSGHQFPNYSSELNVNALLLGDSALYLCASSSRDIVTDTQYFGPGTRLTVL.

This rearrangement joins TRBV7-9 to TRBJ1-1; D not resolved. The CDR3 consists of 14 residues. V gave up 5 bases and J gave up 3 bases, with 13 bases separating them. CDR1 and CDR2 from the germline V gene are SEHNR and FQNEAQ (reference sequence). The CDR3 nucleotides read TGTGCCAGCAGCCCGGACGGGCGCTACACTGAAGCTTTCTTT. Translated: CASSPDGRYTEAFF.

The rearrangement joins TRBV7-3 to TRBJ2-3; weak D call: TRBD2 (7 bases). The CDR3 is 16 residues long. Germline CDR1 reads SGHTA; CDR2 reads FQGTGA. Trimming removed 0 bases at V and 2 bases at J, with 12 bases between. This CDR3 is CASSLTRGPPTDTQYF. The CDR3 nucleotides are TGTGCCAGCAGCTTAACGCGGGGGCCCCCCACAGATACGCAGTATTTT.

This clone was seen a few times. The V and J genes are TRBV29-1 and TRBJ1-2, with a tentative D call TRBD1 (5 bases). V shed 4 bases and J shed 9 bases, with 15 bases lying between them. The CDR3 covers 12 residues. The germline gives CDR1 SQVTM, CDR2 ANQGSEA. The CDR3 is CSVVPNTGSYTF. In DNA form, the CDR3 reads TGCAGCGTTGTCCCCAACACAGGCAGCTACACCTTC. The full variable domain, with the rest looked up from reference TRBV29-1 and TRBJ1-2, is SAVISQKPSRDICQRGTSLTIQCQVDSQVTMMFWYRQQPGQSLTLIATANQGSEATYESGFVIDKFPISRPNLTFSTLTVSNMSPEDSSIYLCSVVPNTGSYTFGSGTRLTVV.

Points on this clone: One end of the junction fails to match germline, which may point to a read error. The sample carries other DNA sequences with the same CDR3. This sequence joins TRBV7-9 and TRBJ1-5; D remains ambiguous. Germline V lookup: CDR1 SEHNR, CDR2 FQNEAQ (reference sequence). This CDR3 spans 15 amino acids. The CDR3 DNA is TGTGCCAGCAGCTCACCGGACTATAGCAATCAGCCCCAACATTTT. It translates to CASSSPDYSNQPQHF. The whole variable domain, remainder taken from reference TRBV7-9 and TRBJ1-5, is DTGVSQNPRHKITKRGQNVTFRCDPISEHNRLYWYRQTLGQGPEFLTYFQNEAQLEKSRLLSDRFSAERPKGSFSTLEIQRTEQGDSAMYLCASSSPDYSNQPQHFGDGTRLSIL.

The V call is TRBV21-1, the J call TRBJ1-5. TRBV21-1 is described as a pseudogene. CDR3 length equals 11 residues. In DNA form, the CDR3 reads TGTGCCAGCAGCAAAGATCAGCCCCAGCATTTT. Translating it yields CASSKDQPQHF.

The chain employs TRBV7-9 and TRBJ2-2; no clear D gene. CDR3 length equals 18 residues. Trimming left V 3 bases short and J 5 bases short, with 22 bases between. Germline assignment: CDR1 SEHNR and CDR2 FQNEAQ (reference sequence). The CDR3 spells CASSFRGLGPGKTGELFF. The CDR3 bases are TGTGCCAGCAGCTTCCGAGGTTTAGGTCCCGGTAAAACCGGGGAGCTGTTTTTT. Supplemented by reference TRBV7-9 and TRBJ2-2, the full variable domain reads DTGVSQNPRHKITKRGQNVTFRCDPISEHNRLYWYRQTLGQGPEFLTYFQNEAQLEKSRLLSDRFSAERPKGSFSTLEIQRTEQGDSAMYLCASSFRGLGPGKTGELFFGEGSRLTVL.

The V gene is TRBV12-5, the J gene TRBJ2-7; weak D call: TRBD2 (6 bases). The CDR3 has 18 amino acids. Germline lookup yields CDR1 LGHNT and CDR2 FRNRAP. Trimming removed 4 bases from V and 0 bases from J, with 22 bases in between. This CDR3 is CASGSTKEGRRSSYEQYF. The CDR3 coding sequence is TGTGCTAGTGGTTCGACGAAGGAGGGACGTCGGTCCTCCTACGAGCAGTACTTC.

V and J are TRBV9 and TRBJ2-7; D gene uncertain. The CDR3 is 14 residues long. V was cut by 2 bases and J by 4 bases, with 13 bases left in between. The V gene's germline CDR1 is SGDLS and CDR2 YYNGEE. The DNA of the CDR3 is TGTGCCAGCAGCGTCTTTGAGTATGGGTACGAGCAGTACTTC. Protein: CASSVFEYGYEQYF.

This clone was detected once. In nucleotides, the CDR3 is TGTGCTAGTGGCTCAGACTCTGGAAACACCATATATTTT. This sequence encodes CASGSDSGNTIYF. The rearrangement joins TRBV12-5 to TRBJ1-3; the D is unclear. With 6 bases removed from V and 0 bases from J, the gap between germline ends came to 6 bases. Germline CDR1 and CDR2: LGHNT and FRNRAP. This CDR3 spans 13 amino acids. Supplemented by reference TRBV12-5 and TRBJ1-3, the full variable domain reads DARVTQTPRHKVTEMGQEVTMRCQPILGHNTVFWYRQTMMQGLELLAYFRNRAPLDDSGMPKDRFSAEMPDATLATLKIQPSEPRDSAVYFCASGSDSGNTIYFGEGSWLTVV.

The chain links TRBV10-1 to TRBJ2-5, with 9 nucleotides matching TRBD1. The V gene end was trimmed by 9 bases and the J gene end by 2 bases; junction bases not matched to a gene: 1. Germline CDR1 WNHNN, CDR2 SYGVQD (reference sequence). The CDR3 is 12 residues long. The CDR3 nucleotides read TGCGCCAGTGGACAGGGGCAAGAGACCCAGTACTTC. Amino acid sequence: CASGQGQETQYF.

The V call is TRBV5-1, the J call TRBJ1-5; D not resolved. In germline, CDR1 is SGHRS, CDR2 YFSETQ. Trimming removed 0 bases from V and 2 bases from J, with 9 bases in between. The CDR3 runs to 15 residues. The CDR3 bases are TGCGCCAGCAGCTTGGGCGGGTCGGGCAATCAGCCCCAGCATTTT. Amino acids: CASSLGGSGNQPQHF.

V gene TRBV19 combines with J gene TRBJ2-7, with D hard to call. V was shortened by 1 base and J by 3 bases, with 7 bases between the two germline ends. CDR3 length: 13 residues. The germline V gene encodes CDR1 LNHDA and CDR2 SQIVND (reference sequence). CDR3 protein: CASSIVSFYEQYF. In nucleotides, the CDR3 is TGTGCCAGTAGTATAGTGAGTTTCTACGAGCAGTACTTC. The full variable domain, with the rest looked up from reference TRBV19 and TRBJ2-7, is DGGITQSPKYLFRKEGQNVTLSCEQNLNHDAMYWYRQDPGQGLRLIYYSQIVNDFQKGDIAEGYSVSREKKESFPLTVTSAQKNPTAFYLCASSIVSFYEQYFGPGTRLTVT.

This clone appeared a single time. This rearrangement joins TRBV19 to TRBJ2-7; D unclear. Trimming stripped 8 bases from V and 2 bases from J, with 10 bases between. From germline, CDR1 is LNHDA and CDR2 SQIVND (reference sequence). The CDR3 runs 12 residues. CDR3 DNA: TGTGCCAGTTCTTCTGGGCCCTACGAGCAGTACTTC. Residues: CASSSGPYEQYF.

The chain joins TRBV11-2 to TRBJ2-3, with 12 bases lining up with TRBD2. The CDR3 contains 20 residues. Trimming took 0 bases from V and 4 from J; bases not matched to a gene: 14. The germline gives CDR1 SGHAT, CDR2 FQNNGV. The CDR3 sequence is CASSLDGRASGGAGADTQYF. CDR3 sequence (DNA): TGTGCCAGCAGCTTAGATGGAAGGGCTAGCGGGGGGGCCGGGGCAGATACGCAGTATTTT.

This rearrangement joins TRBV30 to TRBJ1-1, with no clear D. CDR1 GTSNPN and CDR2 SVGIG come from the germline V gene (reference sequence). The CDR3 totals 12 residues. With 1 base removed from V and 8 bases from J, the gap between germline ends came to 11 bases. The CDR3 nucleotides read TGTGCCTGGAGTGACGGAGGCAGAGAAGCTTTCTTT. This gives the protein CAWSDGGREAFF.

This clone was detected only once. The chain joins TRBV12-5 to TRBJ2-3, with D perhaps being TRBD1 or TRBD2 (6 bases each). The CDR3 consists of 14 residues. Germline CDR1 is LGHNT and CDR2 is FRNRAP. With 7 bases removed from V and 1 base from J, the gap between germline ends came to 12 bases. The chain's CDR3 is CASVGGQGTDTQYF. CDR3 in DNA: TGTGCTAGTGTCGGGGGCCAGGGCACAGATACGCAGTATTTT.

J is TRBJ2-1 and V is TRBV5-6; a possible D gene is TRBD2 (5 bases). V lost 4 bases and J 4 bases, leaving 24 bases between the germline ends. This CDR3 has 18 amino acids. Germline V gene lookup returns CDR1 SGHDT and CDR2 YYEEEE. CDR3 nucleotides: TGTGCCAGCAGCCCCGGCCTAGCAACCGCGTCCCCGTACAATGAGCAGTTCTTC. Protein sequence: CASSPGLATASPYNEQFF. Drawing the rest from reference TRBV5-6 and TRBJ2-1, the complete variable domain is DAGVTQSPTHLIKTRGQQVTLRCSPKSGHDTVSWYQQALGQGPQFIFQYYEEEERQRGNFPDRFSGHQFPNYSSELNVNALLLGDSALYLCASSPGLATASPYNEQFFGPGTRLTVL.

The chain links TRBV4-1 to TRBJ2-5, with TRBD1 as a possible D gene (6 bases). The CDR3 spans 13 residues. CDR1 and CDR2 from the germline V gene are MGHRA and YSYEKL. Trimming stripped 0 bases from V and 10 bases from J, with 12 bases between. The CDR3 sequence: CASSQDRGWVQYF. The CDR3 bases are TGCGCCAGCAGCCAAGACAGGGGTTGGGTCCAGTACTTC.

The chain couples TRBV9 to TRBJ2-1; D is uncertain. This CDR3 is built from 12 residues. In germline, CDR1 is SGDLS, CDR2 YYNGEE. V was pared by 4 bases and J by 5 bases, with 7 bases between. The CDR3 DNA reads as TGTGCCAGCAGCTCATCGAACAATGAGCAGTTCTTC. Translating gives CASSSSNNEQFF.

The chain couples TRBV19 to TRBJ1-2; 8 bases map to TRBD1. Germline-derived CDR1 and CDR2 are LNHDA and SQIVND (reference sequence). The J segment lost 1 base and the V segment lost 5 bases, leaving 9 bases of the junction unmatched. The CDR3 loop spans 16 amino acids. The CDR3 sequence: CASSPRTGTLNYGYTF. CDR3 DNA: TGTGCCAGTAGTCCACGGACAGGGACGCTTAACTATGGCTACACCTTC. The full variable domain, rest sourced from reference TRBV19 and TRBJ1-2, is DGGITQSPKYLFRKEGQNVTLSCEQNLNHDAMYWYRQDPGQGLRLIYYSQIVNDFQKGDIAEGYSVSREKKESFPLTVTSAQKNPTAFYLCASSPRTGTLNYGYTFGSGTRLTVV.